A single sample is the source of the 18 T cell receptor beta chains below, sequenced in a study of OX40 agonist ivuxolimab in advanced cancers. The protocol was immunoSEQ multiplex PCR, while the TCRdb copy is restricted to in-frame clones and leaves out a portion. This table holds about 40,000 clones, 80% to 90% found once. Here the sequenced sample was CD4+ or CD8+ T cells sorted from blood, taken in a trial of the OX40 agonist ivuxolimab. Receptors were obtained from an adult with an advanced solid tumor such as melanoma, head and neck, liver or kidney cancer.

The V call is TRBV11-2, the J call TRBJ2-3, with 7 bases aligning to TRBD2. This CDR3 spans 17 amino acids. V shed 3 bases, J shed 0 bases, and the junction held 9 bases outside the gene matches. Germline V gene sequence: CDR1 SGHAT, CDR2 FQNNGV. The CDR3 coding sequence is TGTGCCAGCAGCTTCCCCCTGGTGCGGGAGAGCACAGATACGCAGTATTTT. Amino acids: CASSFPLVRESTDTQYF.

A single count supports this clone. The rearrangement uses TRBV4-2 and TRBJ1-4; no firm D call. Deletions cut 4 bases from V and 8 bases from J, with 8 bases between. The CDR3 spans 12 residues. Looked up from germline, CDR1 is LGHNA and CDR2 is YNFKEQ. This CDR3 is CASSLLGEKLFF. CDR3 DNA: TGTGCCAGCAGCCTCCTCGGGGAAAAACTGTTTTTT.

V usage is TRBV4-3 and J usage is TRBJ1-1; D remains ambiguous. Germline values: CDR1 LGHNA, CDR2 YSLEER. The ends were cut back, 0 bases at V and 5 bases at J, with 10 bases in the middle. The length of the CDR3 is 14 residues. The CDR3 coding sequence is TGCGCCAGCAGCCAAGATACGATTAGTACTGAAGCTTTCTTT. It yields the protein CASSQDTISTEAFF.

The rearrangement joins TRBV27 to TRBJ2-1; 7 nucleotides align to TRBD2. With 0 bases clipped from V and 2 bases from J, the junction kept 7 bases outside the gene matches. The length of the CDR3 is 17 residues. CDR1 is MNHEY, CDR2 SMNVEV, per germline (reference sequence). The CDR3 here is CASSLSWSGTAYNEQFF. The DNA for the CDR3 is TGTGCCAGCAGTTTATCGTGGAGCGGGACCGCCTACAATGAGCAGTTCTTC.

This chain links TRBV6-5 with TRBJ1-6, with D unclear. The CDR3 covers 12 residues. Germline CDR1 MNHEY, CDR2 SVGAGI. V lost 6 bases to trimming and J lost 14 bases, with 14 bases between them. Here the CDR3 reads CASSSGQMALHF. Here the CDR3 DNA reads TGTGCCAGCAGCTCCGGTCAAATGGCCCTCCACTTT.

The V call is TRBV6-5, the J call TRBJ1-1; D may be TRBD1 (6 bases). The CDR3 is made up of 12 amino acids. V lost 7 bases and J lost 1, with 7 bases in between. Germline loops: CDR1 MNHEY, CDR2 SVGAGI. The CDR3 nucleotides read TGTGCCAGCAAACAGGGGAACACTGAAGCTTTCTTT. As protein: CASKQGNTEAFF.

Judged by abundance, this clone is medium-sized (0.01 to 0.1%). V is TRBV10-3 and J is TRBJ1-5, with a possible D match to TRBD1 (5 bases). This CDR3 is 13 amino acids long. Germline assignment: CDR1 ENHRY and CDR2 SYGVKD. The V end lost 2 bases, the J end lost 10 bases, and 12 bases lay between the germline ends. The CDR3 sequence is CAISEPTGEPQHF. The CDR3 nucleotides are TGTGCCATCAGTGAGCCTACGGGGGAACCCCAGCATTTT.

This clone occurred a few times. This chain joins TRBV18 and TRBJ2-7, with D perhaps matching TRBD2 (6 bases). Germline V lookup: CDR1 KGHSH, CDR2 LQKENI. The V gene lost 3 bases and the J gene lost 3 bases, with 12 bases spanning the gap. The CDR3 sequence is 14 residues long. The CDR3 DNA sequence: TGTGCCAGCTCACCCCCAGCGGGCGGCTACGAGCAGTACTTC. This sequence encodes CASSPPAGGYEQYF.

V gene TRBV5-5 combines with J gene TRBJ2-3; 7 bases match TRBD2. Germline V lookup: CDR1 SGHKS, CDR2 YYEKEE (reference sequence). The V segment lost 1 base and the J segment 5 bases; nucleotides outside the gene matches: 10. The CDR3 has 16 residues. CDR3 amino acids: CASSLKGGRVEDTQYF. As DNA, the CDR3 is TGTGCCAGCAGCTTGAAAGGCGGGAGAGTTGAAGATACGCAGTATTTT.

V usage is TRBV6-1 and J usage is TRBJ1-2, with D possibly TRBD1 on 5 matching bases. Germline V lookup: CDR1 MNHNS, CDR2 SASEGT. There are 14 residues in the CDR3. Trimming removed 2 bases at V and 6 bases at J, with 13 bases between. Here the CDR3 reads CASSEITGGHGYTF. In nucleotides, the CDR3 is TGTGCCAGCAGTGAAATAACGGGGGGTCATGGCTACACCTTC.

This clone was found a few times. This chain joins TRBV15 and TRBJ2-1; 9 bases line up with TRBD1. The length of the CDR3 is 15 residues. Germline lookup yields CDR1 LNHNV and CDR2 YYDKDF (reference sequence). J lost 7 bases, V lost 5 bases, and 9 bases had no gene match. The CDR3 is CATSLTGGSRNEQFF. CDR3 in DNA: TGTGCCACCAGCCTCACAGGGGGCTCAAGGAATGAGCAGTTCTTC. The full variable domain, in which reference TRBV15 and TRBJ2-1 provide the parts outside the CDR3, is DAMVIQNPRYQVTQFGKPVTLSCSQTLNHNVMYWYQQKSSQAPKLLFHYYDKDFNNEADTPDNFQSRRPNTSFCFLDIRSPGLGDTAMYLCATSLTGGSRNEQFFGPGTRLTVL.

The chain carries TRBV10-2 and TRBJ1-6, with a weak D call TRBD1 (5 bases). The CDR3 is 13 amino acids. Per germline, CDR1 WSHSY and CDR2 SAAADI. V lost 8 bases, J lost 8 bases, and 13 bases lay in between. The CDR3 nucleotides are TGCGCCAGCGGGGGTCCTGAAGATTCACCCCTCCACTTT. Its protein is CASGGPEDSPLHF.

Points on this clone: The germline gene is not matched at one end of the junction; a read error may be the cause. The rearrangement uses TRBV14 and TRBJ2-2; D may correspond to TRBD1 or TRBD2 (5 bases each). Germline V lookup: CDR1 SGHDN, CDR2 FVKESK. This CDR3 is built from 18 residues. In DNA, the CDR3 is TGTGCCAGCAGCCAAGGTTACATAAACAGGCGACAACACCGGGGAGCTGTTTTT. This translates into CASSQGYINRRQHRGAVF.

J is TRBJ1-2 and V is TRBV27, with 8 bases matching TRBD1. Germline assignment: CDR1 MNHEY and CDR2 SMNVEV (reference sequence). The V segment lost 0 bases and the J segment 11 bases; nucleotides outside the gene matches: 5. The CDR3 sequence is 13 residues long. As DNA, the CDR3 is TGTGCCAGCAGTTTATCGCAGGACAGGGATTACACCTTC. Its translation: CASSLSQDRDYTF.

This clone is medium-sized. This chain links TRBV27 with TRBJ1-2; the D gene is possibly TRBD1 (5 bases). In germline, CDR1 is MNHEY, CDR2 SMNVEV (reference sequence). The CDR3 extends over 13 amino acids. With 5 bases removed from V and 2 bases from J, the gap between germline ends came to 9 bases. The CDR3 region has the DNA TGTGCCAGCAGTCCCCAGGGAAACTATGGCTACACCTTC. It codes for CASSPQGNYGYTF.

The chain joins TRBV23-1 to TRBJ2-7; 8 positions agree with TRBD1. TRBV23-1 is an ORF; its function is uncertain. V trimming: 2 bases; J trimming: 6 bases; junction bases outside the gene matches: 15. This CDR3 contains 17 residues. For the CDR3, the DNA is TGCGCCAGCAGTCAAGGGACAGGCGGGTCGAGGGACGCCGAGCAGTACTTC. This sequence encodes CASSQGTGGSRDAEQYF.

V gene TRBV4-3 combines with J gene TRBJ2-3; D ambiguous. The germline V gene encodes CDR1 LGHNA and CDR2 YSLEER. The V end was cut by 4 bases, the J end by 4 bases, with 12 bases between. CDR3 length: 14 amino acids. CDR3 protein: CASSPQVVADTQYF. The CDR3 DNA sequence: TGCGCCAGCAGCCCCCAGGTCGTGGCAGATACGCAGTATTTT.

The chain carries TRBV14 and TRBJ2-5; 9 nucleotides agree with TRBD1. Germline V gives CDR1 SGHDN, CDR2 FVKESK. V was pared by 4 bases and J by 0 bases, with 6 bases of the junction left unmatched. CDR3 length equals 16 residues. CDR3 coding DNA: TGTGCCAGCAGCCCGTGGACAGGGGAGAACCAAGAGACCCAGTACTTC. This translates into CASSPWTGENQETQYF.